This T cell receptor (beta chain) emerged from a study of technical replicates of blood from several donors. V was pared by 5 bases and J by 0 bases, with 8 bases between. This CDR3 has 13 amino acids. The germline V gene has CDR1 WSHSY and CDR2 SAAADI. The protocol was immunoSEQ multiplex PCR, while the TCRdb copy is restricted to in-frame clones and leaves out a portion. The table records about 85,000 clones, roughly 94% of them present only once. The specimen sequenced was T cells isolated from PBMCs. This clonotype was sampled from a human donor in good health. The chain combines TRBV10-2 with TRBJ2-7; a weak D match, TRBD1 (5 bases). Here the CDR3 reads CASSPGISYEQYF. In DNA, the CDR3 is TGCGCCAGCAGTCCAGGGATCTCCTACGAGCAGTACTTC.